The sequence of this TCR beta chain was determined in a study of T cells in Graves' hyperthyroidism and ophthalmopathy. Amplified regions were TCR beta CDR3 sequences from RNA transcripts. With the HTBI primer set, the TCR CDR3 went through a first round of RT-PCR. TCRdb analysed the multiplex PCR reads with MiXCR anew, one entry per CDR3 protein. Among about 560,000 distinct CDR3 sequences, around 14% were seen once, and the ten largest hold under 8%. Study findings and constraints: Model-based prediction identified ophthalmopathy a median about 6.8 months prior to its onset.

Notes on this clonotype: Antigen unknown.

Trimming cost V 5 bases and J 7 bases, with 22 bases left between them. Per the germline V gene, CDR1 is SGHNT and CDR2 is YYREEE (reference sequence). CDR3 length equals 15 residues. Patients aged 18 to 65 with hyperthyroidism were newly diagnosed, with duration under 2 months. The TCR originated in a woman between 25 and 40 years old with Graves' hyperthyroidism. The chain has TRBV5-4 and TRBJ2-7; TRBD1 or TRBD2 may be the D gene (5 bases each). The sample consisted of blood. CDR3 bases: TGTGCCAGCAGTTCTACCGGGACGAGTCACGGAGAGCAGTACTTC. Translating gives CASSSTGTSHGEQYF.